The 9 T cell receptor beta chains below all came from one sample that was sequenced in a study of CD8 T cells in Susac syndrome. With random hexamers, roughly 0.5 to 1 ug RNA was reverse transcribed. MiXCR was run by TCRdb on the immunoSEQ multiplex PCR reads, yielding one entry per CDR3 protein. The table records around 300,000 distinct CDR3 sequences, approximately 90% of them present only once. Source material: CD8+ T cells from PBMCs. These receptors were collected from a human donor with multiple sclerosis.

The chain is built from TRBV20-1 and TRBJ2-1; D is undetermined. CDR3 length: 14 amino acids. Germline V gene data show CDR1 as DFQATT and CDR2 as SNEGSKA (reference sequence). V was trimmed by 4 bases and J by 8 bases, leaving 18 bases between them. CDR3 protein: CSAKDSSIDYEQFF. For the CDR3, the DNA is TGCAGTGCTAAAGACTCGTCAATAGATTATGAGCAGTTCTTC.

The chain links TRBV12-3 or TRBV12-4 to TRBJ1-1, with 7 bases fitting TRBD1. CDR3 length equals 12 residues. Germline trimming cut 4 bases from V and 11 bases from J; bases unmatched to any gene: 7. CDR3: CASSSVDRDAFF. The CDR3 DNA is TGTGCCAGCAGTTCCGTCGACAGGGATGCTTTCTTT.

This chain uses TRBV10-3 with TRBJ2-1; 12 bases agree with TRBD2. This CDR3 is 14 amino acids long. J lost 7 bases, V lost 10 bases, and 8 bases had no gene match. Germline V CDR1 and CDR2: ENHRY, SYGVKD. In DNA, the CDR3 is TGTGCCACCCGAGGGACTAGCGGGTGGAATGAGCAGTTCTTC. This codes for CATRGTSGWNEQFF.

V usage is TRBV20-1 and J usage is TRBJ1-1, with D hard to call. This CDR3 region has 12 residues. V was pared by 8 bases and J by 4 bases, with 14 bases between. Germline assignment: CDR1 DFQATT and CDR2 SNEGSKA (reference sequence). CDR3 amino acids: CSYGVEGTEAFF. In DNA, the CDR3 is TGCAGTTACGGGGTTGAGGGCACTGAAGCTTTCTTT.

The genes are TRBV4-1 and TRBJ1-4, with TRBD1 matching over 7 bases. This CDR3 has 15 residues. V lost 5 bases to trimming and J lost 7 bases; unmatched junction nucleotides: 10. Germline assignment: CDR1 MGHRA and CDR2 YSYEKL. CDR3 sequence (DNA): TGCGCCAGCAGCTTTAGACAGGGAGGGGGTGAAAAACTGTTTTTT. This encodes CASSFRQGGGEKLFF.

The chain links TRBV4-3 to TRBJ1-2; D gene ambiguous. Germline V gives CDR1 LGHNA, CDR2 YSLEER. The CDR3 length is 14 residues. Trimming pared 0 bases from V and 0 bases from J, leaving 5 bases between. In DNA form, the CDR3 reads TGCGCCAGCAGCCAAGATGTGGCTAACTATGGCTACACCTTC. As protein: CASSQDVANYGYTF.

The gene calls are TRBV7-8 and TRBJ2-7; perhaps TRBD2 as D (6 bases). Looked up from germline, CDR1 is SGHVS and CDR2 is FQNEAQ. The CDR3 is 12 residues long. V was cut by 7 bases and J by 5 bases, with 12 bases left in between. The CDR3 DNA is TGTGCCAGCACCGGGAGAAGGGACGAGCAGTACTTC. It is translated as CASTGRRDEQYF. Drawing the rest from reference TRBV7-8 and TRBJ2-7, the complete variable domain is GAGVSQSPRYKVAKRGQDVALRCDPISGHVSLFWYQQALGQGPEFLTYFQNEAQLDKSGLPSDRFFAERPEGSVSTLKIQRTQQEDSAVYLCASTGRRDEQYFGPGTRLTVT.

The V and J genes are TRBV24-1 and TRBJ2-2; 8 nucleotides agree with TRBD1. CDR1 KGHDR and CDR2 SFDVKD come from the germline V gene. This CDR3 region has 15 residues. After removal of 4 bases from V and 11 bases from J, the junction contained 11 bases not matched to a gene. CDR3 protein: CATSDSTGVDRELFF. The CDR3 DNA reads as TGTGCCACCAGTGACTCGACAGGGGTTGACCGTGAGCTGTTTTTT.

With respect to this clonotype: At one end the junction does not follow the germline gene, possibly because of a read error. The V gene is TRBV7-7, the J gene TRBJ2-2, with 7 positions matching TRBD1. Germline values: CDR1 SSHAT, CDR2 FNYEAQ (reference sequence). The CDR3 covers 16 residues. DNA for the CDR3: TGTGCTAGCAGCTTGGCTGACAGGGATCACACCGGGGAGCTGTTTTTT. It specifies CASSLADRDHTGELFF.